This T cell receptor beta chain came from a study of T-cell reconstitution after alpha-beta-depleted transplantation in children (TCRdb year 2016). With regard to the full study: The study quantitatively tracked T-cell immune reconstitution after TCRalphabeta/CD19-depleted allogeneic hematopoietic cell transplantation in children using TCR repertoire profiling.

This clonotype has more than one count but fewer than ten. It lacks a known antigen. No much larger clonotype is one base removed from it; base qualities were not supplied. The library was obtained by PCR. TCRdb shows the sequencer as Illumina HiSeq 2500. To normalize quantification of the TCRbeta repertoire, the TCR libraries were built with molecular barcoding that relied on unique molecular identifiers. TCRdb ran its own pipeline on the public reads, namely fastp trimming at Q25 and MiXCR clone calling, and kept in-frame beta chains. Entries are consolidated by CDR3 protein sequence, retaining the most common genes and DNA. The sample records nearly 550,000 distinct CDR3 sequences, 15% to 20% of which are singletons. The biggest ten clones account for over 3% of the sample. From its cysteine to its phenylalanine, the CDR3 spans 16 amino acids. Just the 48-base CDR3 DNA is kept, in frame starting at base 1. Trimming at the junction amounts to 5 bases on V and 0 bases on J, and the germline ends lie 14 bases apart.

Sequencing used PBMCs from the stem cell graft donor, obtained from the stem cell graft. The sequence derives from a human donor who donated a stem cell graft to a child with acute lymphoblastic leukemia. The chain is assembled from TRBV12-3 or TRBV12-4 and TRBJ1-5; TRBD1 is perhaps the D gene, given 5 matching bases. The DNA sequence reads TGTGCCAGCAGTCTGGGGACGGAACTTAGCAATCAGCCCCAGCATTTT. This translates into CASSLGTELSNQPQHF.